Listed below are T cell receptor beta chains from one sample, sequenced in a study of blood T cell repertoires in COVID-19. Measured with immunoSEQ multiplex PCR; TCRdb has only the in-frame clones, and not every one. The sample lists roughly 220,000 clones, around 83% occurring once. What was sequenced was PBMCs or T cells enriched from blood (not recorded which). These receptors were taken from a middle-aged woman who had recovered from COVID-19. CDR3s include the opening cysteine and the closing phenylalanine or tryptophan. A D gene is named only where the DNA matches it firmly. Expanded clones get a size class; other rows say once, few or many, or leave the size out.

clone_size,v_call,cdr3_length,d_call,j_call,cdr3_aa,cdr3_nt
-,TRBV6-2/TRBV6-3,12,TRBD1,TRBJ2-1,CASSRTGYGQFF,TGTGCCAGCAGCCGGACAGGGTATGGGCAGTTCTTC
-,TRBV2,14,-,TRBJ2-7,CASSPRTFTYEQYF,TGTGCCAGCAGTCCACGGACTTTTACCTACGAGCAGTACTTC
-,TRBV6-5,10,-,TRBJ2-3,CASKHATQYF,TGTGCCAGCAAGCACGCGACGCAGTATTTT
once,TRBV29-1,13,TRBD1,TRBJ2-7,CSADRGLGYEQYF,TGCAGCGCAGACAGGGGGCTCGGCTACGAGCAGTACTTC
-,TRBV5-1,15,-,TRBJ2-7,CASHAEGRAVGEQYF,TGCGCAAGCCATGCGGAGGGACGGGCGGTGGGCGAGCAGTACTTC
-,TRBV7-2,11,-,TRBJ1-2,CASGGDYGYTF,TGTGCCAGCGGGGGGGACTATGGCTACACCTTC
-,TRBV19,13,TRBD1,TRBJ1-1,CASKSTGGGEAFF,TGTGCCAGTAAGTCAACAGGGGGCGGTGAAGCTTTCTTT
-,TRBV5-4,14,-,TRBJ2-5,CASSSRSAEETQYF,TGTGCCAGCAGTTCTCGATCGGCGGAGGAGACCCAGTACTTC
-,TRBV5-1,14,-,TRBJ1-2,CASSLGTGGDGYTF,TGCGCCAGCAGCCTTGGAACCGGGGGGGATGGCTACACCTTC
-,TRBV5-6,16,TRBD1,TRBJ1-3,CASSLDRGPSGNTIYF,TGTGCCAGCAGCTTGGACAGGGGTCCTAGTGGAAACACCATATATTTT
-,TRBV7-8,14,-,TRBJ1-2,CASSPDAGVRPRTF,TGTGCCAGCAGCCCCGACGCCGGGGTGCGGCCTCGTACCTTC
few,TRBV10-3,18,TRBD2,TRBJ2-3,CAISGTSGRAGEVDTQYF,TGTGCCATCAGTGGGACTAGCGGGAGGGCCGGTGAAGTAGATACGCAGTATTTT
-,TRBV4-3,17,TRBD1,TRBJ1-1,CASSQDQGQRMNTEAFF,TGCGCCAGCAGCCAAGATCAGGGACAGCGTATGAACACTGAAGCTTTCTTT
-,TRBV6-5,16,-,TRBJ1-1,CASSYPQGVGNTEAFF,TGTGCCAGCAGTTACCCACAGGGAGTGGGGAACACTGAAGCTTTCTTT
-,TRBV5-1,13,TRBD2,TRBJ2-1,CASSLATGGPTFF,TGCGCCAGCAGCTTGGCCACGGGAGGGCCTACGTTCTTC
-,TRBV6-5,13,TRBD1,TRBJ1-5,CASRQGTGQPQHF,TGTGCCAGCAGACAGGGGACTGGTCAGCCCCAGCATTTT
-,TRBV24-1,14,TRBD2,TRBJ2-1,CATSGRTSVDEQFF,TGTGCCACCAGTGGCCGGACTAGCGTCGATGAGCAGTTCTTC
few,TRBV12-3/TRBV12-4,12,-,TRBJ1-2,CASSQTGRGYTF,TGTGCCAGCAGTCAGACAGGTCGGGGCTACACCTTC
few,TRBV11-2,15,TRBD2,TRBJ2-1,CASSTSGGFLNEQFF,TGTGCCAGCAGCACTAGCGGGGGGTTTCTCAATGAGCAGTTCTTC
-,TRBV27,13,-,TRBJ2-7,CASSWAGSYEQYF,TGTGCCAGCAGTTGGGCCGGGAGCTACGAGCAGTACTTC
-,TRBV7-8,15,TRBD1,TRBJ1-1,CASSSGTAWATEAFF,TGTGCCAGCAGCTCCGGGACAGCCTGGGCCACTGAAGCTTTCTTT
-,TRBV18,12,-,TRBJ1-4,CASSTGDEKLFF,TGTGCCAGCTCAACGGGGGATGAAAAACTGTTTTTT
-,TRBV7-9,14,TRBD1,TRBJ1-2,CASSPTGGMEGYTF,TGTGCCAGCAGCCCCACAGGGGGCATGGAGGGCTACACCTTC
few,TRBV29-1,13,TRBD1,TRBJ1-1,CSVGQGLNTEAFF,TGCAGCGTTGGACAGGGATTGAACACTGAAGCTTTCTTT
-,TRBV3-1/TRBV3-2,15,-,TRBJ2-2,CASSSRGVDTGELFF,TGTGCCAGCAGCTCCAGGGGAGTGGACACCGGGGAGCTGTTTTTT
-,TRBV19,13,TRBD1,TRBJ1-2,CASRTGADYGYTF,TGTGCCAGTCGTACAGGGGCGGACTATGGCTACACCTTC
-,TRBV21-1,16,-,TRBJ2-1,CASSKIGGRAPNEQFF,TGTGCCAGCAGCAAAATTGGCGGGAGGGCGCCCAATGAGCAGTTCTTC
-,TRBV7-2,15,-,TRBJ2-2,CASRATLFNTGELFF,TGTGCCAGCAGGGCCACCCTTTTCAACACCGGGGAGCTGTTTTTT
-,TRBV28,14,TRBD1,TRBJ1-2,CASSSQGAVSGYTF,TGTGCCAGCAGTTCTCAGGGGGCTGTGAGTGGCTACACCTTC
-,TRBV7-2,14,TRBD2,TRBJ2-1,CASRRELGANEQFF,TGTGCCAGCAGGCGGGAGCTAGGGGCGAATGAGCAGTTCTTC
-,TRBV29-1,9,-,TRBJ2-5,CSVEETQYF,TGCAGCGTCGAAGAGACCCAGTACTTC
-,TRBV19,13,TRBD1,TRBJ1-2,CASQGTANYGYTF,TGTGCCTCCCAAGGGACAGCTAACTATGGCTACACCTTC
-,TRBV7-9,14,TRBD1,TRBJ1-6,CASNRGQGNSPLHF,TGTGCCAGCAACCGGGGACAGGGAAATTCACCCCTCCACTTT
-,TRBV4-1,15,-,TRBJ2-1,CASSPLVWRGGQQFF,TGCGCCAGCAGCCCCCTAGTCTGGAGGGGTGGGCAGCAGTTCTTC
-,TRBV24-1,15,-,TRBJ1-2,CASLKDRRDNYGYTF,TGTGCCTCCCTTAAAGATCGGAGGGATAACTATGGCTACACCTTC
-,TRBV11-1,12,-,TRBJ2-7,CASSEDGSEQYF,TGTGCCAGCAGCGAGGACGGGAGCGAGCAGTACTTC
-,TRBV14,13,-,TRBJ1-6,CASSQVGNSPLHF,TGTGCCAGCAGCCAAGTTGGCAATTCACCCCTCCACTTT
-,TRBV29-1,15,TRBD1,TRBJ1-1,CSVDRDRGMNTEAFF,TGCAGCGTTGATCGGGACAGAGGAATGAACACTGAAGCTTTCTTT
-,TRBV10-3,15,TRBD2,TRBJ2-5,CAISESLAGDETQYF,TGTGCCATCAGTGAGTCACTAGCGGGAGATGAGACCCAGTACTTC
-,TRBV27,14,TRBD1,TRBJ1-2,CASSGTGGNYGYTF,TGTGCCAGCAGCGGGACAGGGGGAAACTATGGCTACACCTTC
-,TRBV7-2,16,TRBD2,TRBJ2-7,CASSSRGASGSYEQYF,TGTGCCAGCAGCTCTCGGGGGGCTAGCGGGAGTTACGAGCAGTACTTC
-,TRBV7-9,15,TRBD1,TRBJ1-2,CASSLQGANNYGYTF,TGTGCCAGCAGTCTTCAGGGGGCCAATAACTATGGCTACACCTTC
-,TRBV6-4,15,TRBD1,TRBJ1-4,CASRDRGSVDEKLFF,TGTGCCAGCAGGGACAGGGGATCAGTCGATGAAAAACTGTTTTTT
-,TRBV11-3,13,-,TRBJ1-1,CASSLDAGTEAFF,TGTGCCAGCAGCTTAGATGCAGGAACTGAAGCTTTCTTT
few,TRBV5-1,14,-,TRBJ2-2,CASSLRGIDGELFF,TGCGCCAGCAGCTTGAGAGGGATCGACGGGGAGCTGTTTTTT
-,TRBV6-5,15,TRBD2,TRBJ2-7,CASSNRLAFSYEQYF,TGTGCCAGCAGCAACCGACTAGCGTTCTCCTACGAGCAGTACTTC
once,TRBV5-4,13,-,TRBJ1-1,CASSFGANTEAFF,TGTGCCAGCAGCTTCGGAGCGAACACTGAAGCTTTCTTT
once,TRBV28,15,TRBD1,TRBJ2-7,CASSLTGWAGYEQYF,TGTGCCAGCAGCCTGACAGGGTGGGCAGGCTACGAGCAGTACTTC
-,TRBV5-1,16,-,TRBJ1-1,CASSLVRAQGGTEAFF,TGCGCCAGCAGCTTGGTCCGGGCCCAAGGGGGCACTGAAGCTTTCTTT
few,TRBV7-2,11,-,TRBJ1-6,CASSFGSPLHF,TGTGCCAGCAGCTTTGGCTCACCCCTCCACTTT
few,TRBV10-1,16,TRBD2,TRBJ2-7,CASSPSSGTSGTKQYF,TGCGCCAGCAGTCCCTCCTCCGGGACTAGCGGGACAAAGCAGTACTTC
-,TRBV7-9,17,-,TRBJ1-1,CASSLVWGGKTNTEAFF,TGTGCCAGCAGCTTAGTTTGGGGGGGCAAAACGAACACTGAAGCTTTCTTT
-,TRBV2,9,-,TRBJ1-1,CGPKEEAFF,TGTGGGCCAAAAGAAGAAGCTTTCTTT